The entry below describes one T cell receptor beta chain. What it recognizes is unknown. Primers for the PCR totalled 60 Vbeta and 13 Jbeta. The method was immunoSEQ multiplex PCR; TCRdb's version includes in-frame clones alone and lacks a portion of them. In the table there are approximately 150,000 clones, roughly 65% of which are singletons. This entry is derived from a study of cytomegalovirus exposure and HLA in healthy donors. The V gene's germline CDR1 is SEHNR and CDR2 FQNEAQ (reference sequence). The germline V and J ends were trimmed by 1 base and 6 bases, with 9 bases remaining between them. This CDR3 has 13 residues. Notes on the study in general: It is likely that the observed cluster of highly shared sequence variants was a sequencing artifact.

The chain is built from TRBV7-9 and TRBJ1-1; D is possibly TRBD1 (5 bases). This clonotype was sampled from a man younger than 30 in good health and CMV-seropositive. Sequenced material: PBMCs. CDR3 protein: CASSLVTGAEAFF. As DNA, the CDR3 is TGTGCCAGCAGCTTAGTCACGGGGGCTGAAGCTTTCTTT.